The 14 T cell receptor beta chains in this list originate from one sample, sequenced in a study of cytomegalovirus exposure and HLA in healthy donors. The PCR employed 60 Vbeta primers together with 13 Jbeta primers. Some clones are missing from TCRdb's copy, which holds only in-frame ones; the method was immunoSEQ multiplex PCR. The sample has under 250,000 clones, more than 65% seen once. The sample consisted of PBMCs. Every receptor here comes from a man aged 18 to 30 in good health and CMV-seronegative.

J is TRBJ2-5 and V is TRBV5-4, with TRBD2 matching 10 bases. The J call is doubtful: the DNA matches TRBJ2-7 better. Germline CDR1 reads SGHNT; CDR2 reads YYREEE (reference sequence). The CDR3 has 15 residues. This CDR3 is CASSLAASGSAEQYF. CDR3 nucleotides: TGTGCCAGCAGCTTGGCCGCTAGCGGGAGTGCCGAGCAGTACTTC.

This clone was observed once. The chain is built from TRBV5-1 and TRBJ2-5, with a weak D call TRBD2 (5 bases). This CDR3 contains 15 residues. The V end was cut by 0 bases, the J end by 1 base, with 10 bases between. CDR1 is SGHRS, CDR2 YFSETQ, per germline. The CDR3 sequence: CASSLVPGGQETQYF. CDR3 sequence (DNA): TGCGCCAGCAGCTTGGTGCCAGGAGGCCAAGAGACCCAGTACTTC.

V usage is TRBV4-2 and J usage is TRBJ2-2, with 12 bases matching TRBD2. The CDR3 extends over 16 amino acids. Germline V CDR1 and CDR2: LGHNA, YNFKEQ. V was clipped by 6 bases and J by 4 bases; unmatched bases: 6. CDR3 sequence (DNA): TGTGCCAGCAGATTTGGACTAGCGGGACGCACCGGGGAGCTGTTTTTT. This sequence encodes CASRFGLAGRTGELFF.

Here the CDR3 DNA reads TGCGCCAGCAGCGGGAGGGGGGGGGCTATCTACGAGCAGTACTTC. Amino acid sequence: CASSGRGGAIYEQYF. This chain links TRBV5-1 with TRBJ2-7; perhaps TRBD2 as D (7 bases). The CDR3 loop spans 15 amino acids. V was shortened by 4 bases and J by 3 bases, with 17 bases between the two germline ends. Germline V gene data show CDR1 as SGHRS and CDR2 as YFSETQ.

The chain combines TRBV4-1 with TRBJ1-5; D is ambiguous. Germline V gene sequence: CDR1 MGHRA, CDR2 YSYEKL. The ends were cut back, 1 base at V and 2 bases at J, with 15 bases in the middle. CDR3 size: 17 residues. In nucleotides, the CDR3 is TGCGCCAGCAGCCAAGTCTTCTCCCCGGTCGGCAATCAGCCCCAGCATTTT. Translated, it gives CASSQVFSPVGNQPQHF.

The V and J genes are TRBV5-8 and TRBJ2-7; 7 bases are shared with TRBD2. Germline assignment: CDR1 SGHTS and CDR2 YDEGEE. The CDR3 totals 14 residues. The junction had 7 bases not matched to a gene; V was cut back by 1 base and J by 6 bases. CDR3 residues: CASSLRLAGTEQYF. The CDR3 nucleotides read TGTGCCAGCAGCTTGAGACTAGCTGGGACCGAGCAGTACTTC.

The gene calls are TRBV2 and TRBJ2-3; TRBD2 agrees at 12 bases. Germline V gives CDR1 SNHLY, CDR2 FYNNEI. V shed 6 bases, J shed 9 bases, and the junction held 7 bases outside the gene matches. The length of the CDR3 is 14 residues. The CDR3 nucleotides are TGTGCCAGCAGCGCTAGACTAGCGGGAGAGACGCAGTATTTT. Its protein product is CASSARLAGETQYF.

This rearrangement joins TRBV27 to TRBJ2-1, with TRBD2 identical over 12 bases. V lost 2 bases and J lost 9; bases outside the gene matches: 5. Germline V gene sequence: CDR1 MNHEY, CDR2 SMNVEV (reference sequence). This CDR3 is built from 15 residues. The CDR3 nucleotides are TGTGCCAGCAGTTTAAGCCTAGCGGGAGGGCCTGAGCAGTTCTTC. Protein product: CASSLSLAGGPEQFF.

This chain joins TRBV7-9 and TRBJ1-1; the D is unclear. The CDR3 is 12 amino acids. The V gene lost 5 bases and the J gene lost 7 bases, with 11 bases spanning the gap. Germline loops: CDR1 SEHNR, CDR2 FQNEAQ (reference sequence). The CDR3 DNA reads as TGTGCCAGCAGCCGGAACAGTTTTGAAGCTTTCTTT. Protein product: CASSRNSFEAFF. Filled out from reference TRBV7-9 and TRBJ1-1, the complete variable domain reads DTGVSQNPRHKITKRGQNVTFRCDPISEHNRLYWYRQTLGQGPEFLTYFQNEAQLEKSRLLSDRFSAERPKGSFSTLEIQRTEQGDSAMYLCASSRNSFEAFFGQGTRLTVV.

The V gene is TRBV11-3, the J gene TRBJ2-1; TRBD2 agrees at 7 bases. The germline V gene encodes CDR1 SGHNT and CDR2 YENEEA. V dropped 0 bases and J dropped 4; count of bases not matched to a gene: 6. The CDR3 has 16 amino acids. CDR3 DNA: TGTGCCAGCAGCTTAGAATGGCCTAGCGGATACAATGAGCAGTTCTTC. Protein product: CASSLEWPSGYNEQFF. Complete variable domain (other parts from reference TRBV11-3 and TRBJ2-1): EAGVVQSPRYKIIEKKQPVAFWCNPISGHNTLYWYLQNLGQGPELLIRYENEEAVDDSQLPKDRFSAERLKGVDSTLKIQPAELGDSAVYLCASSLEWPSGYNEQFFGPGTRLTVL.

The V gene is TRBV19, the J gene TRBJ2-5, with D possibly being TRBD1 (6 bases). Germline-derived CDR1 and CDR2 are LNHDA and SQIVND (reference sequence). The CDR3 has 14 residues. Trimming pared 3 bases from V and 4 bases from J, leaving 12 bases between. CDR3 protein: CASSISNRVETQYF. The CDR3 nucleotides read TGTGCCAGTAGTATCTCGAACAGGGTAGAGACCCAGTACTTC.

This clone was found once. V is TRBV7-8 and J is TRBJ2-5; 7 bases are shared with TRBD1. The better agreement between TRBJ2-7 and the DNA end casts doubt on the J call. Germline V gives CDR1 SGHVS, CDR2 FQNEAQ. The CDR3 extends over 16 amino acids. CDR3 DNA sequence: TGTGCCAGCAGCTTAGTTACAGGGGTTTTATCCTACGAGCAGTACTTC. It specifies CASSLVTGVLSYEQYF.

This clone was detected only a few times. This chain joins TRBV19 and TRBJ2-7; D perhaps matches TRBD2 (5 bases). Germline assignment: CDR1 LNHDA and CDR2 SQIVND (reference sequence). The CDR3 spans 14 residues. The V end was cut by 5 bases, the J end by 6 bases, with 17 bases between. CDR3 amino acids: CASSDSGFATEQYF. The CDR3 DNA reads TGTGCCAGTAGTGATTCGGGATTCGCGACCGAGCAGTACTTC.

This clone turned up a few times. This rearrangement joins TRBV11-2 to TRBJ1-1, with a weak D call TRBD1 (5 bases). The CDR3 consists of 18 residues. Trimming cost V 5 bases and J 1 base, with 23 bases left between them. The germline V gene has CDR1 SGHAT and CDR2 FQNNGV. CDR3 region: CASSGSTGTSNRNTEAFF. The CDR3 bases are TGTGCCAGCAGCGGGTCTACAGGTACCTCGAATAGGAACACTGAAGCTTTCTTT.